These 17 T cell receptor beta chains share one sample of origin, sequenced in a study of blood T cell repertoires in COVID-19. Repertoires were generated with immunoSEQ multiplex PCR, while TCRdb's copy carries only in-frame clones and drops some. The sample has approximately 74,000 clones, 60% to 80% seen once. The sample consisted of peripheral blood. The source of these receptors is a man aged 55 to 70 with acute or convalescent COVID-19.

V usage is TRBV4-3 and J usage is TRBJ2-7; a possible D gene is TRBD2 (6 bases). Trimming cost V 5 bases and J 5 bases, with 16 bases left between them. CDR1 and CDR2 from the germline V gene are LGHNA and YSLEER. The length of the CDR3 is 14 residues. In nucleotides, the CDR3 is TGCGCCAGCAGCGGAAGGGGCGGGACGGACGAGCAGTACTTC. Translated, it gives CASSGRGGTDEQYF.

The chain links TRBV19 to TRBJ1-1; 7 bases match TRBD1. The V gene's germline CDR1 is LNHDA and CDR2 SQIVND (reference sequence). The CDR3 spans 14 residues. J lost 6 bases, V lost 3 bases, and 7 bases had no gene match. This chain's CDR3 is CASSMGQRGAEAFF. In DNA, the CDR3 is TGTGCCAGTAGTATGGGACAGCGGGGGGCTGAAGCTTTCTTT.

The CDR3 sequence is CASSAQVNTEAFF. CDR3 nucleotide sequence: TGTGCCAGTAGTGCGCAGGTGAACACTGAAGCTTTCTTT. The V gene is TRBV19, the J gene TRBJ1-1; D gene unclear. V was trimmed by 5 bases and J by 0 bases, leaving 7 bases between them. The CDR3 sequence is 13 residues long. Germline CDR1 reads LNHDA; CDR2 reads SQIVND (reference sequence).

V and J are TRBV10-3 and TRBJ1-5; 7 bases fit TRBD1. The germline V gene encodes CDR1 ENHRY and CDR2 SYGVKD. This CDR3 spans 15 amino acids. V gave up 8 bases and J gave up 0 bases; unmatched junction bases: 7. CDR3 sequence (DNA): TGTGCCATCGGACTCACAGGGGCTAGCAATCAGCCCCAGCATTTT. Its translation is CAIGLTGASNQPQHF.

This clone was recorded once. This chain uses TRBV27 with TRBJ2-6, with no clear D. The CDR3 is made up of 15 amino acids. Between the trimmed V and J ends, which lost 3 bases and 1 base, there was a span of 7 bases. Germline CDR1 and CDR2: MNHEY and SMNVEV (reference sequence). In DNA form, the CDR3 reads TGTGCCAGCAGTTTCTTTCTATCTGGGGCCAACGTCCTGACTTTC. It encodes CASSFFLSGANVLTF.

This sequence joins TRBV19 and TRBJ1-1; D call uncertain. V was pared by 11 bases and J by 1 base, with 14 bases between. The CDR3 consists of 13 residues. Germline CDR1 reads LNHDA; CDR2 reads SQIVND (reference sequence). CDR3 coding DNA: TGTGCCGCAGGAAGGTTGGGGAACACTGAAGCTTTCTTT. Its protein product is CAAGRLGNTEAFF.

The V and J genes are TRBV15 and TRBJ2-5, with 9 bases that match TRBD1. The CDR3 runs 17 residues. The germline CDR1 and CDR2 sequences are LNHNV and YYDKDF (reference sequence). The trim removed 0 bases at V and 4 bases at J, leaving 9 bases unmatched. The CDR3, as DNA: TGTGCCACCAGCAGAGATCAGGTTGGGACAGGGTCAGAGACCCAGTACTTC. The encoded protein is CATSRDQVGTGSETQYF.

This chain joins TRBV11-3 and TRBJ1-1, with D possibly being TRBD1 (5 bases). V shed 1 base and J shed 3 bases, with 12 bases lying between them. This CDR3 spans 15 amino acids. Per germline, CDR1 SGHNT and CDR2 YENEEA. This chain's CDR3 is CASSLAGGEDTEAFF. The CDR3 DNA follows: TGTGCCAGCAGCTTAGCCGGAGGGGAGGACACTGAAGCTTTCTTT.

V usage is TRBV19 and J usage is TRBJ2-1; TRBD2 matches 13 bases. The CDR3 spans 19 residues. Looked up from germline, CDR1 is LNHDA and CDR2 is SQIVND (reference sequence). With 3 bases clipped from V and 7 bases from J, the junction kept 15 bases outside the gene matches. The CDR3 bases are TGTGCCAGTAGTATCGAGGGACTAGCGGGATCCTCACGGCAGAATGAGCAGTTCTTC. It is translated as CASSIEGLAGSSRQNEQFF.

In its sample, this clone was seen once. The chain employs TRBV5-6 and TRBJ1-2; TRBD1 is a possible D gene (5 bases). Germline CDR1 and CDR2: SGHDT and YYEEEE. V was shortened by 1 base and J by 6 bases, with 7 bases between the two germline ends. There are 12 residues in the CDR3. CDR3 loop: CASSLWGDGYTF. For the CDR3, the DNA is TGTGCCAGCAGCTTGTGGGGGGATGGCTACACCTTC.

This chain connects TRBV6-6 to TRBJ2-7; maybe TRBD2 (5 bases). Trimming stripped 0 bases from V and 0 bases from J, with 12 bases between. The CDR3 has 16 residues. Germline-derived CDR1 and CDR2 are MNHNY and SVGAGI (reference sequence). CDR3 nucleotide sequence: TGTGCCAGCAGTTACTCGATTGGAGGAAGCTCCTACGAGCAGTACTTC. Translated: CASSYSIGGSSYEQYF.

The chain joins TRBV6-1 to TRBJ2-2, with TRBD1 identical over 8 bases. The CDR3 runs 17 residues. From germline, CDR1 is MNHNS and CDR2 SASEGT. J gave up 3 bases and V 4 bases, and 10 bases lay outside the gene matches. The CDR3 reads CASSALAGGGYTGELFF. The CDR3 DNA follows: TGTGCCAGCAGTGCGTTGGCAGGGGGCGGATACACCGGGGAGCTGTTTTTT.

The V and J genes are TRBV15 and TRBJ2-7; D is perhaps TRBD1 (5 bases). This CDR3 has 13 amino acids. The germline gives CDR1 LNHNV, CDR2 YYDKDF (reference sequence). Trimming took off 6 bases at V and 2 bases at J, with 11 bases between the two ends. CDR3 in amino acids: CATSRARAYEQYF. CDR3 in DNA: TGTGCCACCAGTAGGGCCAGGGCCTACGAGCAGTACTTC.

Regarding this clone: The junction differs from germline at one of its ends, possibly a read error. The chain couples TRBV30 to TRBJ1-5; D unresolved. This CDR3 comprises 14 residues. CDR1 and CDR2 (germline): GTSNPN, SVGIG (reference sequence). CDR3 bases: TGTGCCCGGAGTGTAATGGGAGGCAATCAGCCCCAGCATTTT. Its protein is CARSVMGGNQPQHF. The whole variable domain, remainder taken from reference TRBV30 and TRBJ1-5, is SQTIHQWPATLVQPVGSPLSLECTVEGTSNPNLYWYRQAAGRGLQLLFYSVGIGQISSEVPQNLSASRPQDRQFILSSKKLLLSDSGFYLCARSVMGGNQPQHFGDGTRLSIL.

The chain is built from TRBV19 and TRBJ1-2; 9 bases align to TRBD1. V lost 3 bases, J lost 7 bases, and 6 bases stayed unmatched. This CDR3 is 14 amino acids long. Germline V gives CDR1 LNHDA, CDR2 SQIVND (reference sequence). CDR3 residues: CASSIGTGFFGYTF. The DNA of the CDR3 is TGTGCCAGTAGTATCGGGACAGGGTTTTTTGGCTACACCTTC.

The chain joins TRBV19 to TRBJ1-1; no clear D. The germline V and J ends were trimmed by 0 bases and 1 base, with 3 bases remaining between them. Looked up from germline, CDR1 is LNHDA and CDR2 is SQIVND (reference sequence). The CDR3 consists of 13 residues. CDR3 DNA: TGTGCCAGTAGTATAGAGGCGAACACTGAAGCTTTCTTT. This encodes CASSIEANTEAFF. The complete variable domain, with remaining parts taken from reference TRBV19 and TRBJ1-1, reads DGGITQSPKYLFRKEGQNVTLSCEQNLNHDAMYWYRQDPGQGLRLIYYSQIVNDFQKGDIAEGYSVSREKKESFPLTVTSAQKNPTAFYLCASSIEANTEAFFGQGTRLTVV.

The chain uses TRBV13 and TRBJ1-3; 7 nucleotides line up with TRBD1. The CDR3 extends over 16 amino acids. Per germline, CDR1 PRHDT and CDR2 FYEKMQ (reference sequence). V shed 5 bases, J shed 0 bases, and the junction held 7 bases outside the gene matches. The CDR3 nucleotides are TGTGCCAGCAGCAAGCGGACAGGAATCTCTGGAAACACCATATATTTT. Translating gives CASSKRTGISGNTIYF. Combining the CDR3 with reference TRBV13 and TRBJ1-3 gives the whole variable domain AAGVIQSPRHLIKEKRETATLKCYPIPRHDTVYWYQQGPGQDPQFLISFYEKMQSDKGSIPDRFSAQQFSDYHSELNMSSLELGDSALYFCASSKRTGISGNTIYFGEGSWLTVV.